This T cell receptor (beta chain) was recovered during a study of blood T cell repertoires in COVID-19. The CDR3 is 15 amino acids. CDR1 is KGHSH and CDR2 is LQKENI in the germline V gene. V was shortened by 3 bases and J by 5 bases, with 17 bases between the two germline ends. Original processing notes: Amplifying reference gene primers gave estimates of nucleated cell counts. Generated by immunoSEQ multiplex PCR, the TCRdb table keeps only in-frame clones and is missing some. The DNA was the basis for D and trimming; V, J and clone size are from that table. The sample shows just under 80,000 clones, about 80% of them seen only once.

The V call is TRBV18, the J call TRBJ2-7; D is possibly TRBD2 (7 bases). Sequenced sample: peripheral blood. This TCR was recovered from a woman aged 70 to 79 with acute or convalescent COVID-19. The chain's CDR3 is CASSPSGGGFNEQYF. The CDR3 DNA sequence: TGTGCCAGCTCACCCTCCGGCGGGGGCTTCAACGAGCAGTACTTC.